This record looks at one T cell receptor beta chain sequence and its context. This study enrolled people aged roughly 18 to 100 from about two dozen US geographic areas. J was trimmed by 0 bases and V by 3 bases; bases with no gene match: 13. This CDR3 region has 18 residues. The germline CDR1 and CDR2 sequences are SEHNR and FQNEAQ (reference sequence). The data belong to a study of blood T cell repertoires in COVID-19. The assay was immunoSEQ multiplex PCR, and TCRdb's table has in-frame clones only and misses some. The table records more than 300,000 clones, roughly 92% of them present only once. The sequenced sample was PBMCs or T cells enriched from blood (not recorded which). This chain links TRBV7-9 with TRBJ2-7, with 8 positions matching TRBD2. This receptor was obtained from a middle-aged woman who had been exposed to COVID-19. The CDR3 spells CASSLPRKAGESSYEQYF. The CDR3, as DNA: TGTGCCAGCAGCTTGCCAAGAAAAGCGGGGGAAAGCTCCTACGAGCAGTACTTC.